Presented here are 10 T cell receptor beta chains from one specimen sequenced in a study of T-cell reconstitution after alpha-beta-depleted transplantation in children. Construction of the TCRbeta library involved unique molecular identifiers. TCRdb re-analysed the PCR reads in MiXCR, keeping a single row per CDR3 protein. There are around 380,000 distinct CDR3 sequences in the sample; about a tenth occur only once, and 4.5% to 7% lies in the top ten. Specimen: PBMCs from the stem cell graft donor, collected from the stem cell graft. The receptors were gathered from a human donor who donated a stem cell graft to a child with acute myeloid leukemia.

This clonotype showed up just a few times. The chain employs TRBV12-3 or TRBV12-4 and TRBJ2-7; possible D gene TRBD2, 5 bases. V lost 5 bases to trimming and J lost 2 bases, with 13 bases between them. The CDR3 runs 14 residues. CDR3 sequence reads: CASSRGGPPYEQYF. The DNA for the CDR3 is TGTGCCAGCAGTCGGGGTGGCCCGCCCTACGAGCAGTACTTC.

The V and J genes are TRBV20-1 and TRBJ1-2; 8 bases fit TRBD1. J lost 8 bases, V lost 6 bases, and 8 bases had no gene match. The CDR3 has 12 amino acids. Germline CDR1 DFQATT, CDR2 SNEGSKA (reference sequence). The CDR3 DNA reads TGCAGTGCGGGGAATACAGGGGGGGGCTACACCTTC. It encodes CSAGNTGGGYTF.

This clonotype was counted only a few times. This chain uses TRBV20-1 with TRBJ2-3; TRBD2 matches at 8 bases. CDR3 size: 14 residues. Germline CDR1 DFQATT, CDR2 SNEGSKA (reference sequence). V shed 4 bases and J 3 bases; nucleotides not matched to a gene: 6. For the CDR3, the DNA is TGCAGTGCTACAAAGCGGGAGTGGACAGATACGCAGTATTTT. Residues: CSATKREWTDTQYF.

The V gene is TRBV19, the J gene TRBJ2-7; TRBD2 matches 10 bases. Germline assignment: CDR1 LNHDA and CDR2 SQIVND (reference sequence). V was pared by 1 base and J by 3 bases, with 3 bases of the junction left unmatched. The CDR3 loop spans 15 amino acids. The CDR3 spells CASSIVGLASYEQYF. CDR3 nucleotides: TGTGCCAGTAGTATAGTGGGACTAGCGAGCTACGAGCAGTACTTC.

This clonotype was recorded many times. V is TRBV4-1 and J is TRBJ2-1; no clear D gene. CDR3 length: 14 amino acids. The V gene's germline CDR1 is MGHRA and CDR2 YSYEKL. Trimming took 7 bases from V and 0 from J, leaving 10 bases between them. Here the CDR3 DNA reads TGCGCCAGCATTGGGGAAAGCTCCTACAATGAGCAGTTCTTC. Its translation is CASIGESSYNEQFF.

V usage is TRBV2 and J usage is TRBJ2-2; 8 bases are shared with TRBD1. The CDR3 runs to 14 residues. The germline V gene encodes CDR1 SNHLY and CDR2 FYNNEI. V dropped 8 bases and J dropped 2; count of bases not matched to a gene: 4. CDR3 sequence reads: CASATGENTGELFF. In DNA form, the CDR3 reads TGTGCCAGCGCGACAGGGGAAAACACCGGGGAGCTGTTTTTT.

This clonotype has ten or more counts. The J gene is TRBJ1-2, the V gene TRBV10-3; a possible D gene is TRBD1 (5 bases). V lost 0 bases, J lost 4 bases, and 15 bases lay in between. Germline values: CDR1 ENHRY, CDR2 SYGVKD. The CDR3 covers 16 residues. CDR3 bases: TGTGCCATCAGTGAGTCGGGGGACGGAAACCTCTATGGCTACACCTTC. It yields the protein CAISESGDGNLYGYTF.

The rearrangement links TRBV6-1 to TRBJ2-2, with 8 bases lining up with TRBD2. The length of the CDR3 is 14 residues. With V trimmed by 10 bases and J by 1 base, 5 bases remained unmatched. Germline CDR1 is MNHNS and CDR2 is SASEGT. The DNA of the CDR3 is TGTGCCACTTCGGGGGGGATGAACACCGGGGAGCTGTTTTTT. Protein sequence: CATSGGMNTGELFF.

This clonotype was seen only a few times. The chain employs TRBV12-3 or TRBV12-4 and TRBJ1-2, with a possible D match to TRBD1 (5 bases). The CDR3 has 15 residues. V was pared by 2 bases and J by 7 bases, with 17 bases between. CDR3 residues: CASSLTAGSYAGYTF. DNA for the CDR3: TGTGCCAGCAGTTTAACAGCAGGGAGTTATGCTGGCTACACCTTC.

CDR3 in DNA: TGTGCCAGCACCCGAGCGGGGGACACCGGGGAGCTGTTTTTT. Translation: CASTRAGDTGELFF. This chain joins TRBV25-1 and TRBJ2-2; 8 positions match TRBD2. The germline V gene encodes CDR1 MGHDK and CDR2 SYGVNS. The junction had 4 bases not matched to a gene; V was cut back by 7 bases and J by 3 bases. CDR3 length: 14 residues.